The clone carrying this TCR beta chain was counted once. The method was immunoSEQ multiplex PCR; TCRdb's version includes in-frame clones alone and lacks a portion of them. The table includes over 30,000 clones, roughly nine tenths detected once. The data stem from a study of technical replicates of blood from several donors. Germline V gives CDR1 LGHNA, CDR2 YSLEER. This CDR3 is 16 amino acids long. With V trimmed by 0 bases and J by 12 bases, 9 bases remained unmatched. The sample consisted of PBMCs. The TCR comes from a human donor in good health. Some clones in this sample may be carry-over from other donors' samples. V and J are TRBV4-3 and TRBJ2-4; 12 bases agree with TRBD2. The CDR3 DNA reads TGCGCCAGCAGCCAAGAGCCTAGCGGGGGGGCTCAAAGTCAGTACTTC. This sequence encodes CASSQEPSGGAQSQYF.